This TCR beta chain was identified during a study of response to subunit inactivated influenza vaccine. This clonotype was counted many times. This CDR3 spans 18 amino acids. J lost 1 base, V lost 0 bases, and 7 bases had no gene match. Germline CDR1 reads DFQATT; CDR2 reads SNEGSKA (reference sequence). TCRdb processed the RT-PCR reads anew with MiXCR; each CDR3 protein has one entry. The sample records around 480,000 distinct CDR3 sequences, about 15% being singletons. This clonotype originated in a man aged 50-75 years who received an inactivated influenza vaccine. The specimen was CD4+ T cells sorted from PBMCs, collected less than 30 months after vaccination. The V and J genes are TRBV20-1 and TRBJ2-1; 12 nucleotides match TRBD2. For the CDR3, the DNA is TGCAGTGCTAGAGATCTCACGACTAGCGGGAGTTCCTACAATGAGCAGTTCTTC. It translates to CSARDLTTSGSSYNEQFF.